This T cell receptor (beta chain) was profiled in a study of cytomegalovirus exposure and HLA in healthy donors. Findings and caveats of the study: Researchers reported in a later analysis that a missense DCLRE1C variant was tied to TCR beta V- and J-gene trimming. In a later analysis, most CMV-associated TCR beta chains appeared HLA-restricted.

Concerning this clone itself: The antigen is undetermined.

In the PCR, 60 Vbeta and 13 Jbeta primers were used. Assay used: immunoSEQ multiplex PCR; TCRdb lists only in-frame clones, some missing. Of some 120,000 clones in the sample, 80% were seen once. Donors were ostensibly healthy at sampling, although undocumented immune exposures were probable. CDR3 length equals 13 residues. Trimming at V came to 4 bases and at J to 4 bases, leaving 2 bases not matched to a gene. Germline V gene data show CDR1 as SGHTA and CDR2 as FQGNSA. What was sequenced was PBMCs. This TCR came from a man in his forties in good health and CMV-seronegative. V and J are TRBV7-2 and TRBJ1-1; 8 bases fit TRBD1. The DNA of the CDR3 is TGTGCCAGCAGCTCGGACAGGGCCACTGAAGCTTTCTTT. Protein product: CASSSDRATEAFF.